The clone carrying this T cell receptor (beta chain) was picked up a small number of times. The source of the sample is a study of T cells in Graves' hyperthyroidism and ophthalmopathy. Each diagnosis drew on symptoms, thyroxine, TRAb, thyroid ultrasound and orbital computed tomography findings. TCR beta CDR3 regions were amplified from RNA transcripts. The HTBI primer set was used in a first-round RT-PCR of the TCR CDR3. TCRdb reprocessed the multiplex PCR reads via MiXCR and lists one record per CDR3 protein. The sample comprises approximately 360,000 distinct CDR3 sequences, 20% to 25% of which are singletons, and 70% to 75% rests with the top ten. This CDR3 is 18 amino acids long. The V gene end was trimmed by 3 bases and the J gene end by 0 bases; junction bases not matched to a gene: 7. Germline CDR1 and CDR2: LNHDA and SQIVND (reference sequence).

The chain recombines TRBV19 with TRBJ2-1, with 11 bases identical to TRBD2. This TCR came from a man aged 45-65 years with Graves' hyperthyroidism. The sample was blood. CDR3: CASSIRLAGGSSYNEQFF. DNA for the CDR3: TGTGCCAGTAGTATTCGGCTAGCGGGAGGTAGCTCCTACAATGAGCAGTTCTTC.